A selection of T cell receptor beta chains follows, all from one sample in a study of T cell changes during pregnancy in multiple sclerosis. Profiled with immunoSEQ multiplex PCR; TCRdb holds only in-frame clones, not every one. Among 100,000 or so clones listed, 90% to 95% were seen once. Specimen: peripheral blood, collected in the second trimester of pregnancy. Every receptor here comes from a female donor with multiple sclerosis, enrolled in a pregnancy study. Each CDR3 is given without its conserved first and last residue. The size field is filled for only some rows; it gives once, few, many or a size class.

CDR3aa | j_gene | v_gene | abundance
ASSPNGRGQPQH | TRBJ1-5 | TRBV5-6 | NA
ASSLARSDTQY | TRBJ2-3 | TRBV7-2 | NA
ASRPGQGIMKSGNTIY | TRBJ1-3 | TRBV2 | NA
ASRGGFKPQH | TRBJ1-5 | TRBV2 | NA
ASSERPAGSATNEKLF | TRBJ1-4 | TRBV6-1 | once
ASSPLDQGFSNQPQH | TRBJ1-5 | TRBV18 | NA
ASSPRGQGSYEQY | TRBJ2-7 | TRBV27 | NA
ASSARTDPTDTQY | TRBJ2-3 | TRBV9 | NA
ASSLGRDGETQY | TRBJ2-5 | TRBV5-1 | NA
ASSPRRTSGRAHGANVLT | TRBJ2-6 | TRBV27 | NA
ASSLSASGFNEKLF | TRBJ1-4 | TRBV27 | NA
ASSLGDSGGQETQY | TRBJ2-5 | TRBV11-2 | NA
ASSGPGQVRGYT | TRBJ1-2 | TRBV6-1 | NA
ASSQSGSDRETPYEQY | TRBJ2-7 | TRBV16 | NA
ASSRGLADYNEQF | TRBJ2-1 | TRBV6-5 | NA
ASSLVREGSGELF | TRBJ2-2 | TRBV5-1 | NA
ASSNPTVTEAF | TRBJ1-1 | TRBV7-9 | NA
ASIVAGLPTDTQY | TRBJ2-3 | TRBV7-2 | NA
ASSLREGGEAF | TRBJ1-1 | TRBV27 | NA